This T cell receptor (beta chain) was found in a study of cytomegalovirus exposure and HLA in healthy donors (dated by TCRdb to the late 2010s). Study-level background: An earlier analysis of 587 of the donors reported roughly 270 Gb of sequence data and 117 million unique TCR beta sequences from about 180 million T cells. An early release that covered about 640 HLA-typed donors contained about 300 gigabases of sequencing data and tens of millions of unique TCR sequences. Of the roughly 400 genotyped donors, about 80% fell in the genetic ancestry cluster associated with self-reported Caucasian donors. The study was designed to test whether signatures of past pathogen exposure could be identified by cataloging public T cell receptors. Using immunosequencing, the study profiled T cell repertoires from about 620 subjects and related those repertoires to cytomegalovirus serostatus. Along with the roughly 710-subject first cohort, a separate validation cohort of roughly 110 different subjects was used. To predict cytomegalovirus infection status, the study brought together high-throughput TCR immunosequencing, statistical association of individual TCRs with disease status, and machine learning. A later analysis re-analyzed previously published TCR beta repertoires from roughly 600 donors and added high-resolution HLA genotyping to study TCR occurrence patterns. The later analysis used no new phenotypic data to find candidate immune exposures, relying instead on TCR beta sequences and their occurrence across donors. In an earlier analysis of over 550 of the donors, high-throughput TCR beta sequencing was used to judge whether each TCR beta V gene segment behaved as functional or pseudogenic. Donor age, sex, ethnicity and CMV serostatus were compiled alongside the repertoire data. In a later genetic analysis, genome-wide SNP genotypes for about 55% of the roughly 700 donors were used, and that subset was treated as a discovery cohort. All discovery cohort repertoires had been generated on a single sequencing platform. Class I and class II HLA loci were covered by the typing at four-digit resolution. Typing coverage varied by locus: 629-630 donors for A, B, C, DRB1 and DQB1; more than 500 for DQA1; around 610 for DPA1; about 450 for DPB1. Several DR-DQ haplotypes were handled as single units for association and clustering because linkage in the cohort was strong. Among 300 to 450 genotyped donors of the cohort, an average of 235,054 unique TCR beta nucleotide sequences were sequenced per donor, roughly 20% of them non-productive.

The investigation overall reported the following: A cluster of highly shared sequence variants was judged likely to be a technical artifact of the sequencing pipeline. Cytomegalovirus status was reported to be diagnosed by the classifier with high specificity and sensitivity in both the original and validation cohorts. Roughly uniform sequencing depth across donors was assumed in presence/absence analyses, although this assumption may not hold. Most TCR sequences were observed very rarely across donors, whereas some public TCRs were present in many individuals. A total of 164 TCR beta chains were listed by the study as associated with cytomegalovirus. Because some donors lacked HLA typing at each locus, the association tests relied only on the typed subset. In a later analysis, the rate of TCR association differed among HLA loci, with DRB1 alleles having the most associated TCRs and HLA-C alleles having the fewest. Linkage disequilibrium might explain the correlated functional status among segregating V segments, but an unknown experimental factor could not be ruled out. V-gene and J-gene trimming of TCR beta chains was associated with a missense DCLRE1C variant in a later genetic analysis, and the association was replicated in an independent cohort. Only TCR beta chains were sequenced in this cohort, and the absence of alpha or paired-chain data limited detectable features. In an earlier analysis of about 600 of the donors, most TCR beta V segments appeared in productive rearrangements about 87% or about 30% of the time, broadly matching IMGT annotations. Because the 87-base-pair reads could not distinguish some IMGT-functional V segments, including TRBV6-2 and TRBV6-3, those segments were excluded. Around 16 rarely observed V segments, including chromosome 9 orphons, were excluded from the earlier analysis of 550 to 700 of the donors because counts were too low. For the cohort, immune exposure information was limited to CMV serostatus. In a later analysis, some 18,000 TCR beta sequences were associated with specific HLA alleles at a false discovery rate of 0.05. A further reported finding was that TCR beta sequences accurately predicted the HLA-A and HLA-B alleles for most subjects in the first cohort. Most CMV-associated TCR beta chains appeared to be HLA-restricted in a later analysis, and the HLA associations seemed to be driven largely by CMV exposure. According to a later analysis, parvovirus B19, influenza, CMV and Epstein-Barr virus appeared linked to several top co-occurrence clusters. In vitro tests confirmed that a few of the cytomegalovirus-associated TCR beta chains recognize cytomegalovirus antigens. Strong co-occurrence of HLA alleles, especially DR and DQ, made assigning TCR associations to individual alleles difficult. According to the authors, the approach could potentially be generalized to other disease states and immunological phenotypes. According to a later genetic analysis, donors in an Asian-associated ancestry cluster had fewer N-insertions in productive TCRs than the roughly 670-donor mean. Compared with equally common non-associated chains, HLA-associated TCR beta chains in a later analysis were more clonally expanded and had lower generation probabilities.

The cohort was made up of approximately 670 healthy bone marrow donors. All cohort members were sampled while nominally healthy, although unrecorded immune exposures were likely present. The donor tested CMV seronegative, placing the donor among the approximately 360 seronegative members of the cohort. A peripheral blood sample was collected from each donor, and TCR beta sequencing was performed on peripheral blood mononuclear cells. Genomic DNA extraction from the blood cell samples was performed with the Qiagen DNeasy Blood Extraction Kit. As concerns this clone: What this receptor recognizes is not known. No much larger clone exists at a distance of one base, and base qualities are not known.

To prepare the library, the immunoSEQ multiplex PCR assay was applied. A mixture of 60 forward primers for TCR Vbeta segments and 13 reverse primers for TCR Jbeta segments was used in the multiplex PCR. The CDR3 region of rearranged TCR beta genes was amplified from genomic DNA by a multiplex PCR assay. On the Illumina HiSeq System, the amplified TCR beta libraries were sequenced as 87-base-pair reads. The published analysis was carried out like this. In a later analysis, tens of millions of unique TCR beta chains were counted across the roughly 610 repertoires, and roughly 10 million of these chains were shared by at least two donors. Raw reads were error-corrected and collapsed into unique sequences by a nearest-neighbor algorithm in which closely related sequences were merged to remove PCR and sequencing errors. Alignment of CDR3 sequences to IMGT reference sequences was used to assign V, D and J gene segments. For a sequence to be retained, at least a six-nucleotide match to both a V gene segment and a J gene segment was required. Rearrangements were called productive when the CDR3 lacked stop codons and stayed in frame with V and J; all others were non-productive. Following IMGT convention, CDR3 was defined as the stretch from the second conserved V-encoded cysteine to the conserved J-encoded phenylalanine. The earlier analysis of about 610 of the donors excluded any sequence lacking an unambiguous match to a single V gene segment. An earlier analysis of several hundred of the donors classified V segments as functional when productive rearrangements were above 56.7% and as segregating when the standard deviation between donors was above 5%. A statistical classification framework was developed to diagnose cytomegalovirus status using the catalog of TCR beta chain sequences. In a later analysis, TCR nucleotide sequences were compared against IMGT/GENE-DB human TR gene sequences so that V and J genes could be assigned. Using the TCRdist pipeline, a later analysis assigned CDR3 sequences along with most-parsimonious VDJ recombination scenarios. In a later analysis, each TCR beta chain was defined by its CDR3 amino acid sequence together with its V-gene family, and reads without a unique V-gene family were excluded. To address suspected cross-contamination and a sequencing artifact, a later analysis removed around 590 highly shared, low-generation-probability nucleotide sequences. In a later analysis, a clonal expansion index for each public chain was calculated from normalized within-repertoire ranks of inferred template counts. In a later analysis, generation probabilities were computed with a VDJ recombination model fitted to out-of-frame rearrangements, and the resulting probabilities were checked against IGoR. A later analysis scored TCR-TCR, TCR-HLA and TCR-CMV co-occurrence with hypergeometric tests, applying a repertoire-size bias correction to TCR pairs. To estimate false discovery rates, a later analysis permuted the HLA or CMV assignments 20 times. In a later analysis, co-occurring TCRs were grouped using DBSCAN, with TCRdist sequence similarity added in when clustering inside HLA-allele-positive subsets. Repertoires with fewer than 30,000 or more than 120,000 public chains were left out of co-occurrence clustering, as were five repertoires with anomalous nucleotide sharing. TCRdb provides this immuneACCESS table in a form limited to in-frame rearrangements. Some clones are lacking; in checked studies, under half of them reflect an unresolved V gene, and why the rest are absent is not known. Clone size and V and J calls were adopted from that table, with D and trimming inferred from the DNA. For this sample there are over 150,000 clones; approximately 81% appear just once. Roughly 2% of the sample is held by the ten biggest clonotypes.

From the germline V gene, CDR1 is MNHNS and CDR2 is SASEGT. The CDR3 numbers 15 residues from cysteine through phenylalanine. Just the 45-base CDR3 DNA is kept, in frame starting at base 1. The junction shows trimming of 8 bases on V and 7 bases on J, and the gene matches do not reach 11 bases of it. The sequenced sample was PBMCs. Recombination joined TRBV6-1 with TRBJ2-2, and TRBD2 matches 9 of the central bases. The receptor was derived from a woman in her thirties in good health and CMV-seronegative. The sequence in DNA is TGTGCCAGCGGCGGGGGGGTAGCGGGAATCGGGGAGCTGTTTTTT. Translated, it gives CASGGGVAGIGELFF.